This T cell receptor beta chain was identified in a study of blood T cell repertoires in COVID-19. Per the authors' pipeline: Amplification of reference gene primers was used by the study to estimate nucleated cell counts. TCRdb keeps only in-frame clones here, not all; method: immunoSEQ multiplex PCR. The V and J calls and clone size are taken from that table; D and trimming were inferred from the DNA. The sample lists some 320,000 clones, just under 90% occurring once. CDR3 size: 16 residues. CDR1 SGHKS and CDR2 YYEKEE come from the germline V gene (reference sequence). V lost 0 bases and J lost 0, with 10 bases in between. Residents of about 25 US areas, aged roughly 18 to 89 years, made up the participants. Exposed enrollees encountered a COVID-19 case at some point within 2 weeks before study entry.

This receptor was obtained from a woman aged 45-60 years who had been exposed to COVID-19. The material sequenced was PBMCs or T cells enriched from blood (not recorded which). The chain employs TRBV5-5 and TRBJ1-5, with a tentative D call TRBD1 (5 bases). CDR3 DNA: TGTGCCAGCAGCTTGGCCTCAGGGATTAGCAATCAGCCCCAGCATTTT. It translates to CASSLASGISNQPQHF. Complete variable domain (other parts from reference TRBV5-5 and TRBJ1-5): DAGVTQSPTHLIKTRGQQVTLRCSPISGHKSVSWYQQVLGQGPQFIFQYYEKEERGRGNFPDRFSARQFPNYSSELNVNALLLGDSALYLCASSLASGISNQPQHFGDGTRLSIL.